This is a list of T cell receptor beta chains from one sample in a study of cytomegalovirus exposure and HLA in healthy donors. Generated by immunoSEQ multiplex PCR, the TCRdb table keeps only in-frame clones and is missing some. The sample gives about 97,000 clones, about 80% of which show up once; around 3.5% is in the top ten. Material for sequencing was PBMCs. These receptor sequences come from a male donor in good health and CMV-seropositive. The CDR3 runs from the conserved cysteine through the conserved F or W. D genes are given only for firm matches. Clone size is not always given. Where it is, it says once, few, many or a class for expanded clones.

v_call: TRBV30
clone_size: NA
j_call: TRBJ1-3
cdr3_length: 15
d_call: TRBD1
cdr3_nt: TGTGCCTGGAGTGTAGGGGGCGCTTCTGGAAACACCATATATTTT
cdr3_aa: CAWSVGGASGNTIYF

v_call: TRBV6-6
clone_size: NA
j_call: TRBJ1-2
cdr3_length: 16
d_call: TRBD1
cdr3_nt: TGTGCCAGCAGTCATGGGACAGGCGTAATCAACTATGGCTACACCTTC
cdr3_aa: CASSHGTGVINYGYTF

v_call: TRBV27
clone_size: NA
j_call: TRBJ2-7
cdr3_length: 13
d_call: NA
cdr3_nt: TGTGCCAGCAGTTTGAATGGAGGGTACGAGCAGTACTTC
cdr3_aa: CASSLNGGYEQYF

v_call: TRBV11-2
clone_size: NA
j_call: TRBJ2-7
cdr3_length: 12
d_call: NA
cdr3_nt: TGTGCCAGCAGCTTAGGGGCGAGCGAGCAGTACTTC
cdr3_aa: CASSLGASEQYF

v_call: TRBV28
clone_size: NA
j_call: TRBJ2-3
cdr3_length: 17
d_call: NA
cdr3_nt: TGTGCCAGCAGTTTCTCATTACAGGGTCTAAGCACAGATACGCAGTATTTT
cdr3_aa: CASSFSLQGLSTDTQYF

v_call: TRBV18
clone_size: NA
j_call: TRBJ2-2
cdr3_length: 14
d_call: NA
cdr3_nt: TGTGCCAGCTCCTCACAGGGATCCACCGGGGAGCTGTTTTTT
cdr3_aa: CASSSQGSTGELFF

v_call: TRBV5-6
clone_size: NA
j_call: TRBJ2-4
cdr3_length: 15
d_call: TRBD1
cdr3_nt: TGTGCCAGCAGCGTAACAGGGGGCCTGGGAAACATTCAGTACTTC
cdr3_aa: CASSVTGGLGNIQYF

v_call: TRBV4-1
clone_size: NA
j_call: TRBJ1-6
cdr3_length: 17
d_call: NA
cdr3_nt: TGCGCCAGCAGCCAAGTTGGGGGAGGGGGTTATAATTCCCCCCTCCACTTT
cdr3_aa: CASSQVGGGGYNSPLHF

v_call: TRBV19
clone_size: NA
j_call: TRBJ1-4
cdr3_length: 14
d_call: NA
cdr3_nt: TGTGCCAGTAGTATATGGGGCCCAAATGAAAAACTGTTTTTT
cdr3_aa: CASSIWGPNEKLFF

v_call: TRBV7-6
clone_size: NA
j_call: TRBJ2-7
cdr3_length: 14
d_call: TRBD1
cdr3_nt: TGTGCCAGCAGCTCCCCGACAGGGACGGGTGAGCAGTACTTC
cdr3_aa: CASSSPTGTGEQYF

v_call: TRBV19
clone_size: NA
j_call: TRBJ1-1
cdr3_length: 13
d_call: NA
cdr3_nt: TGTGCCAGTAGTACGTTAGACAGGCCTGCAGCTTTCTTT
cdr3_aa: CASSTLDRPAAFF

v_call: TRBV29-1
clone_size: NA
j_call: TRBJ1-3
cdr3_length: 14
d_call: NA
cdr3_nt: TGCAGCGCACTTTTTAGTCTTGCTGGAAACACCATATATTTT
cdr3_aa: CSALFSLAGNTIYF

v_call: TRBV6-1
clone_size: few
j_call: TRBJ1-1
cdr3_length: 12
d_call: TRBD1
cdr3_nt: TGTGCCATTCAACAGGGGCCTCCTGAAGCTTTCTTT
cdr3_aa: CAIQQGPPEAFF

v_call: TRBV7-9
clone_size: NA
j_call: TRBJ2-2
cdr3_length: 16
d_call: NA
cdr3_nt: TGTGCCAGCAGCCGGAGGGTGGAGTTACTCACCGGGGAGCTGTTTTTT
cdr3_aa: CASSRRVELLTGELFF

v_call: TRBV7-2
clone_size: NA
j_call: TRBJ2-7
cdr3_length: 15
d_call: NA
cdr3_nt: TGTGCCAGCAGCTTAGGACGGGGAAAGTCCTACGAGCAGTACTTC
cdr3_aa: CASSLGRGKSYEQYF

v_call: TRBV5-6
clone_size: NA
j_call: TRBJ1-5
cdr3_length: 16
d_call: NA
cdr3_nt: TGTGCCAGCAGCTTGGCGGGTAGTCGAGGCAATCAGCCCCAGCATTTT
cdr3_aa: CASSLAGSRGNQPQHF

v_call: TRBV2
clone_size: NA
j_call: TRBJ1-2
cdr3_length: 13
d_call: TRBD1
cdr3_nt: TGTGCCAGCAGCGACGACAGGGGGGCGGGCTACACCTTC
cdr3_aa: CASSDDRGAGYTF

v_call: TRBV7-9
clone_size: NA
j_call: TRBJ1-2
cdr3_length: 14
d_call: TRBD1
cdr3_nt: TGTGCCAGCAGTTCCAGGGGGCCATTGTATGGCTACACCTTC
cdr3_aa: CASSSRGPLYGYTF

v_call: TRBV13
clone_size: NA
j_call: TRBJ2-5
cdr3_length: 14
d_call: TRBD1
cdr3_nt: TGTGCCAGCAGCCCGGGACAGATTGGAGAGACCCAGTACTTC
cdr3_aa: CASSPGQIGETQYF

v_call: TRBV9
clone_size: NA
j_call: TRBJ1-4
cdr3_length: 17
d_call: NA
cdr3_nt: TGTGCCAGCAGCGGTCGCTCAGGGCTTGGAACTAATGAAAAACTGTTTTTT
cdr3_aa: CASSGRSGLGTNEKLFF

v_call: TRBV9
clone_size: few
j_call: TRBJ2-5
cdr3_length: 16
d_call: TRBD2
cdr3_nt: TGTGCCAGCAGCGTAGAGGTACTAGCGGGGGTTGAGACCCAGTACTTC
cdr3_aa: CASSVEVLAGVETQYF

v_call: TRBV25-1
clone_size: NA
j_call: TRBJ2-5
cdr3_length: 15
d_call: TRBD1
cdr3_nt: TGTGCCAGCAGTAAGACAGGGGGCCGCCAAGAGACCCAGTACTTC
cdr3_aa: CASSKTGGRQETQYF

v_call: TRBV5-1
clone_size: NA
j_call: TRBJ1-5
cdr3_length: 16
d_call: TRBD1
cdr3_nt: TGCGCCAGCAGCTTGGATGGGGGACAGGCCAATCAGCCCCAGCATTTT
cdr3_aa: CASSLDGGQANQPQHF

v_call: TRBV11-3
clone_size: NA
j_call: TRBJ2-4
cdr3_length: 15
d_call: NA
cdr3_nt: TGTGCCAGCAGCTTAGACGGACTAGCCAAAAACATTCAGTACTTC
cdr3_aa: CASSLDGLAKNIQYF

v_call: TRBV30
clone_size: NA
j_call: TRBJ1-4
cdr3_length: 14
d_call: NA
cdr3_nt: TGTGCCTGGAGTGCCGGGACACGTAATGAAAAACTGTTTTTT
cdr3_aa: CAWSAGTRNEKLFF

v_call: TRBV7-9
clone_size: NA
j_call: TRBJ1-1
cdr3_length: 13
d_call: NA
cdr3_nt: TGTGCCACAATAACTACAGGTGACGCTGAAGCTTTCTTT
cdr3_aa: CATITTGDAEAFF

v_call: TRBV21-1
clone_size: few
j_call: TRBJ1-5
cdr3_length: 15
d_call: NA
cdr3_nt: TGTGCCAGCACCCCGGGACAGGAATGCAATCAGCCCCAGCATTTT
cdr3_aa: CASTPGQECNQPQHF

v_call: TRBV5-1
clone_size: NA
j_call: TRBJ2-2
cdr3_length: 15
d_call: TRBD1
cdr3_nt: TGCGCCAGCTCCACGGACAGGGATAACACCGGGGAGCTGTTTTTT
cdr3_aa: CASSTDRDNTGELFF

v_call: TRBV5-1
clone_size: once
j_call: TRBJ2-2
cdr3_length: 14
d_call: NA
cdr3_nt: TGCGCCAGCAGCTTGGGACACAACACCGGGGAGCTGTTTTTT
cdr3_aa: CASSLGHNTGELFF

v_call: TRBV29-1
clone_size: NA
j_call: TRBJ1-5
cdr3_length: 14
d_call: NA
cdr3_nt: TGCAGCGTAAGCGTCGCCAGTAGCAATCAGCCCCAGCATTTT
cdr3_aa: CSVSVASSNQPQHF

v_call: TRBV27
clone_size: NA
j_call: TRBJ1-4
cdr3_length: 14
d_call: NA
cdr3_nt: TGTGCCAGCAGTCAACAGGGAACTAATGAAAAACTGTTTTTT
cdr3_aa: CASSQQGTNEKLFF

v_call: TRBV7-7
clone_size: NA
j_call: TRBJ1-1
cdr3_length: 16
d_call: NA
cdr3_nt: TGTGCTAGCACCGATTCCCGGAAGGGAGTAGGGACTGAAGCTTTCTTT
cdr3_aa: CASTDSRKGVGTEAFF

v_call: TRBV2
clone_size: NA
j_call: TRBJ1-5
cdr3_length: 13
d_call: TRBD1
cdr3_nt: TGTGCCAGCCGGGGACAGGGCAATCAGCCCCAGCATTTT
cdr3_aa: CASRGQGNQPQHF

v_call: TRBV19
clone_size: NA
j_call: TRBJ1-1
cdr3_length: 13
d_call: NA
cdr3_nt: TGTGCCAGTAGTATATCGACGGGAAGGGAAGCTTTCTTT
cdr3_aa: CASSISTGREAFF

v_call: TRBV5-1
clone_size: NA
j_call: TRBJ1-5
cdr3_length: 16
d_call: NA
cdr3_nt: TGCGCCAGCAGCTTATTAGGGGGGGACGGCAATCAGCCCCAGCATTTT
cdr3_aa: CASSLLGGDGNQPQHF

v_call: TRBV5-8
clone_size: NA
j_call: TRBJ2-1
cdr3_length: 14
d_call: TRBD2
cdr3_nt: TGTGCCAGCAGCTTCCGCGGGGGCTACAATGAGCAGTTCTTC
cdr3_aa: CASSFRGGYNEQFF

v_call: TRBV6-1
clone_size: once
j_call: TRBJ2-5
cdr3_length: 15
d_call: TRBD1
cdr3_nt: TGTGCCAGCAGCGCCCGGACAGGGGGTAAGGAGACCCAGTACTTC
cdr3_aa: CASSARTGGKETQYF

v_call: TRBV4-1
clone_size: NA
j_call: TRBJ2-5
cdr3_length: 14
d_call: TRBD1
cdr3_nt: TGCGCCAGCAGCCAGGACAGGGGGCGGGAGACCCAGTACTTC
cdr3_aa: CASSQDRGRETQYF

v_call: TRBV2
clone_size: NA
j_call: TRBJ1-2
cdr3_length: 14
d_call: TRBD1
cdr3_nt: TGTGCCAGCAGAGGGGGACAGGGGGTTTATGGCTACACCTTC
cdr3_aa: CASRGGQGVYGYTF

v_call: TRBV5-1
clone_size: once
j_call: TRBJ2-5
cdr3_length: 16
d_call: TRBD1
cdr3_nt: TGCGCCAGCAGCTCCTCCGGGACAGCTACCCAAGAGACCCAGTACTTC
cdr3_aa: CASSSSGTATQETQYF

v_call: TRBV19
clone_size: NA
j_call: TRBJ1-2
cdr3_length: 15
d_call: TRBD1
cdr3_nt: TGTGCCAGTAGTATCTTAAAAGGGGGCGCAGGTGGCTACACCTTC
cdr3_aa: CASSILKGGAGGYTF

v_call: TRBV4-2
clone_size: NA
j_call: TRBJ2-1
cdr3_length: 13
d_call: NA
cdr3_nt: TGTGCCAGCAGCCCCACAGTCTACAATGAGCAGTTCTTC
cdr3_aa: CASSPTVYNEQFF

v_call: TRBV4-1
clone_size: NA
j_call: TRBJ1-2
cdr3_length: 14
d_call: NA
cdr3_nt: TGCGCCAGCAGCCTCAGTTTCCCAGACTGGGGCTACACCTTC
cdr3_aa: CASSLSFPDWGYTF

v_call: TRBV6-5
clone_size: NA
j_call: TRBJ2-7
cdr3_length: 14
d_call: NA
cdr3_nt: TGTGCCAGCAGTTACGCCGGGGACACCTACGAGCAGTACTTC
cdr3_aa: CASSYAGDTYEQYF

v_call: TRBV16
clone_size: once
j_call: TRBJ1-4
cdr3_length: 14
d_call: NA
cdr3_nt: TGTGCCAGCAGCCGCGGCGCCCTCTATGAAAAACTGTTTTTT
cdr3_aa: CASSRGALYEKLFF

v_call: TRBV30
clone_size: NA
j_call: TRBJ1-5
cdr3_length: 14
d_call: NA
cdr3_nt: TGTGCCTGGGGGGGGGTACAGAGCAATCAGCCCCAGCATTTT
cdr3_aa: CAWGGVQSNQPQHF

v_call: TRBV27
clone_size: few
j_call: TRBJ1-5
cdr3_length: 14
d_call: NA
cdr3_nt: TGTGCCAGCAGCTATACAGGCGCAGGTCAGCCCCAGCATTTT
cdr3_aa: CASSYTGAGQPQHF

v_call: TRBV11-2
clone_size: NA
j_call: TRBJ1-1
cdr3_length: 15
d_call: NA
cdr3_nt: TGTGCCAGCAGCTTTCAGGGGTTTGGTGACACTGAAGCTTTCTTT
cdr3_aa: CASSFQGFGDTEAFF

v_call: TRBV30
clone_size: once
j_call: TRBJ2-4
cdr3_length: 19
d_call: TRBD1
cdr3_nt: TGTGCCTGGAGTGTTTCCCGACAGGGGGCGATTCTAGCCAAAAACATTCAGTACTTC
cdr3_aa: CAWSVSRQGAILAKNIQYF

v_call: TRBV19
clone_size: NA
j_call: TRBJ2-7
cdr3_length: 14
d_call: TRBD2
cdr3_nt: TGTGCCAGTAGTATCAGTAGCGGGACCTACGAGCAGTACTTC
cdr3_aa: CASSISSGTYEQYF

v_call: TRBV6-5
clone_size: few
j_call: TRBJ2-1
cdr3_length: 12
d_call: NA
cdr3_nt: TGTGCCAGCCGGCGGAAGGCCAATGAGCAGTTCTTC
cdr3_aa: CASRRKANEQFF

v_call: TRBV6-5
clone_size: NA
j_call: TRBJ1-2
cdr3_length: 13
d_call: TRBD1
cdr3_nt: TGTGCCAGCAGTCCGACAGGGGGCTCTGGCTACACCTTC
cdr3_aa: CASSPTGGSGYTF

v_call: TRBV19
clone_size: NA
j_call: TRBJ2-4
cdr3_length: 15
d_call: TRBD1
cdr3_nt: TGTGCCAGTAGCCGCGGGACAGGGAGTAGTGGCATTCAGTACTTC
cdr3_aa: CASSRGTGSSGIQYF

v_call: TRBV11-2
clone_size: NA
j_call: TRBJ2-7
cdr3_length: 15
d_call: TRBD1
cdr3_nt: TGTGCCAGCAGCCCCCGACAGGGTGTCTCCTACGAGCAGTACTTC
cdr3_aa: CASSPRQGVSYEQYF

v_call: TRBV4-1
clone_size: NA
j_call: TRBJ2-3
cdr3_length: 18
d_call: TRBD2
cdr3_nt: TGCGCCAGCAGCCAACGTTGGGAAGCGGGGGGGGGCACAGATACGCAGTATTTT
cdr3_aa: CASSQRWEAGGGTDTQYF

v_call: TRBV5-4
clone_size: NA
j_call: TRBJ2-7
cdr3_length: 12
d_call: NA
cdr3_nt: TGTGCCAGCAGCTCGAGCTCCTACGAGCAGTACTTC
cdr3_aa: CASSSSSYEQYF

v_call: TRBV6-6
clone_size: NA
j_call: TRBJ2-1
cdr3_length: 15
d_call: NA
cdr3_nt: TGTGCCAGCAGCCTGCTAGGGGGCTCCTACAATGAGCAGTTCTTC
cdr3_aa: CASSLLGGSYNEQFF

v_call: TRBV14
clone_size: few
j_call: TRBJ1-2
cdr3_length: 15
d_call: TRBD1
cdr3_nt: TGTGCCAGCAGCCTCTTACAGGGGTGGAACTATGGCTACACCTTC
cdr3_aa: CASSLLQGWNYGYTF

v_call: TRBV9
clone_size: once
j_call: TRBJ2-1
cdr3_length: 15
d_call: NA
cdr3_nt: TGTGCCAGCAGCCGGGGGGGACAGGGAGTGGGTGAGCAGTTCTTC
cdr3_aa: CASSRGGQGVGEQFF